Following are 27 T cell receptor beta chains from one sample sequenced in a study of blood T cell repertoires in COVID-19. Assay: immunoSEQ multiplex PCR; the TCRdb copy retains only in-frame clones and omits some. In the table there are about 200,000 clones, roughly 81% of which are singletons. Material: peripheral blood. These receptors originate from an elderly woman with acute or convalescent COVID-19.

The rearrangement uses TRBV28 and TRBJ1-1, with D perhaps matching TRBD1 (5 bases). The CDR3 spans 12 residues. Per germline, CDR1 MDHEN and CDR2 SYDVKM. Between the trimmed V and J ends, which lost 7 bases and 4 bases, there was a span of 10 bases. In DNA form, the CDR3 reads TGTGCCAGCAAGTTGGGGGGCACTGAAGCTTTCTTT. Translating it yields CASKLGGTEAFF.

This clone was detected only a few times. The chain combines TRBV25-1 with TRBJ2-7; no definite D call. Deletions cut 7 bases from V and 6 bases from J, with 16 bases between. Germline V CDR1 and CDR2: MGHDK, SYGVNS. The CDR3 extends over 13 amino acids. CDR3 DNA: TGTGCCAGCAATCCTCAGCGTAGTGGCGAGCAGTACTTC. Protein: CASNPQRSGEQYF.

The chain couples TRBV20-1 to TRBJ2-3; D possibly corresponds to TRBD2 (5 bases). The CDR3 sequence is 15 residues long. Trimming took 3 bases from V and 2 from J, leaving 15 bases between them. Per germline, CDR1 DFQATT and CDR2 SNEGSKA (reference sequence). This CDR3 is CSASFRGESTDTQYF. The CDR3 DNA sequence: TGCAGTGCTAGTTTCCGGGGAGAGTCCACAGATACGCAGTATTTT.

This chain links TRBV6-5 with TRBJ2-7; TRBD1 is a possible D gene (6 bases). Per germline, CDR1 MNHEY and CDR2 SVGAGI. The CDR3 is 14 residues long. Trimming stripped 0 bases from V and 2 bases from J, with 8 bases between. The CDR3 coding sequence is TGTGCCAGCAGTTACTCGCACAGGGCCTACGAGCAGTACTTC. Amino acid sequence: CASSYSHRAYEQYF.

V is TRBV7-2 and J is TRBJ2-3, with 8 bases identical to TRBD1. The CDR3 covers 15 residues. Germline-derived CDR1 and CDR2 are SGHTA and FQGNSA. Unmatched junction bases numbered 9, after V lost 5 bases and J lost 5 bases. Here the CDR3 reads CASSAQTGVRDTQYF. The CDR3 DNA follows: TGTGCCAGCAGCGCCCAGACAGGGGTAAGAGATACGCAGTATTTT.

CDR3 protein: CASSLIRGETQYF. The CDR3 DNA reads TGTGCCAGCAGTTTAATTAGGGGAGAGACCCAGTACTTC. The V and J genes are TRBV27 and TRBJ2-5, with D possibly being TRBD1 (5 bases). CDR1 is MNHEY, CDR2 SMNVEV, per germline (reference sequence). The CDR3 length is 13 residues. V lost 2 bases and J 4 bases, leaving 8 bases between the germline ends.

This clone has only one observation. The chain joins TRBV21-1 to TRBJ2-7; the table names TRBD1, a call not compared with the DNA. TRBV21-1 is a recognized pseudogene. This CDR3 comprises 15 residues. The CDR3 is CASSKGRTGGYEQYF. The DNA of the CDR3 is TGTGCCAGCAGCAAAGGAAGGACAGGGGGCTACGAGCAGTACTTC.

The V and J genes are TRBV3-1 (or the pseudogene TRBV3-2) and TRBJ2-2; D uncertain. CDR1 LGHDT and CDR2 YNNKEL come from the germline V gene (reference sequence). Trimming took off 1 base at V and 1 base at J, with 7 bases between the two ends. The CDR3 sequence is 15 residues long. The CDR3 sequence is CASSQGSLNTGELFF. CDR3 coding DNA: TGTGCCAGCAGCCAAGGGAGTTTGAACACCGGGGAGCTGTTTTTT.

This clone has a handful of counts. The CDR3 DNA sequence: TGTGCCAGCAGCATGCGGGAGGGATCCAGCACAGATACGCAGTATTTT. It encodes CASSMREGSSTDTQYF. The rearrangement links TRBV9 to TRBJ2-3; TRBD2 matches 9 bases. V was pared by 4 bases and J by 0 bases, with 6 bases of the junction left unmatched. Germline V gene sequence: CDR1 SGDLS, CDR2 YYNGEE. The length of the CDR3 is 16 residues.

J is TRBJ1-1 and V is TRBV10-3; 8 bases align to TRBD1. The V segment lost 0 bases and the J segment 4 bases; nucleotides outside the gene matches: 1. The CDR3 totals 14 residues. Germline V gene data show CDR1 as ENHRY and CDR2 as SYGVKD. CDR3 in DNA: TGTGCCATCAGTGAGTCCACAGGGGGCACTGAAGCTTTCTTT. Translated: CAISESTGGTEAFF.

The gene calls are TRBV27 and TRBJ1-4, with D perhaps matching TRBD1 (5 bases). The CDR3 length is 14 residues. The V end lost 4 bases, the J end lost 8 bases, and 14 bases lay between the germline ends. Germline assignment: CDR1 MNHEY and CDR2 SMNVEV (reference sequence). Written as DNA, the CDR3 is TGTGCCAGCAGTTATACAGGCTCGAGGGAAAAACTGTTTTTT. Translation gives CASSYTGSREKLFF.

This chain links TRBV6-5 with TRBJ2-3; 7 nucleotides match TRBD2. The CDR3 sequence is 16 residues long. Trimming at V came to 5 bases and at J to 0 bases, leaving 8 bases not matched to a gene. Per germline, CDR1 MNHEY and CDR2 SVGAGI. CDR3 sequence: CASSNFLRGSTDTQYF. In nucleotides, the CDR3 is TGTGCCAGCAGTAACTTTCTGCGGGGGAGCACAGATACGCAGTATTTT.

The genes are TRBV28 and TRBJ1-1, with 7 bases fitting TRBD1. V lost 2 bases and J lost 0; bases outside the gene matches: 3. This CDR3 is built from 15 residues. The germline gives CDR1 MDHEN, CDR2 SYDVKM. CDR3 sequence reads: CASSLGDRLNTEAFF. The CDR3 coding sequence is TGTGCCAGCAGTTTAGGGGACAGACTGAACACTGAAGCTTTCTTT.

The rearrangement uses TRBV20-1 and TRBJ1-2; the D gene is possibly TRBD1 (6 bases). The CDR3 spans 13 residues. CDR1 and CDR2 from the germline V gene are DFQATT and SNEGSKA (reference sequence). The ends were cut back, 3 bases at V and 4 bases at J, with 12 bases in the middle. The CDR3 DNA reads TGCAGTGCTAGTCGGGGGGCTATCTATGGCTACACCTTC. As protein: CSASRGAIYGYTF.

The V and J genes are TRBV7-9 and TRBJ1-3; the D gene is possibly TRBD1 (5 bases). With 4 bases removed from V and 1 base from J, the gap between germline ends came to 8 bases. From germline, CDR1 is SEHNR and CDR2 FQNEAQ (reference sequence). The CDR3 consists of 14 residues. The CDR3 loop is CASSSSGSGNTIYF. As DNA, the CDR3 is TGTGCCAGCAGCTCCTCAGGGTCTGGAAACACCATATATTTT.

This clone appeared once. The gene calls are TRBV5-1 and TRBJ2-1; a possible D gene is TRBD1 (5 bases). This CDR3 comprises 14 residues. Trimming took off 4 bases at V and 4 bases at J, with 12 bases between the two ends. Germline loops: CDR1 SGHRS, CDR2 YFSETQ. This chain's CDR3 is CASSEIQDYNEQFF. The CDR3 DNA sequence: TGCGCCAGCAGCGAAATACAGGATTACAATGAGCAGTTCTTC.

The gene calls are TRBV15 and TRBJ2-5, with 11 positions matching TRBD2. The CDR3 consists of 14 residues. The trim removed 1 base at V and 9 bases at J, leaving 4 bases unmatched. The germline gives CDR1 LNHNV, CDR2 YYDKDF (reference sequence). The CDR3 coding sequence is TGTGCCACCAGCAGAGCCGGGACTAGCGGCTCCCAGTACTTC. Translated: CATSRAGTSGSQYF.

This chain joins TRBV9 and TRBJ2-1, with 8 positions matching TRBD1. The CDR3 runs to 15 residues. Germline loops: CDR1 SGDLS, CDR2 YYNGEE. The junction had 2 bases not matched to a gene; V was cut back by 3 bases and J by 0 bases. For the CDR3, the DNA is TGTGCCAGCAGCGGTACAGGGGGCTCCTACAATGAGCAGTTCTTC. Protein sequence: CASSGTGGSYNEQFF.

V usage is TRBV28 and J usage is TRBJ1-1; 7 nucleotides match TRBD1. The CDR3 totals 13 residues. Germline V gives CDR1 MDHEN, CDR2 SYDVKM. V lost 2 bases to trimming and J lost 11 bases; unmatched junction nucleotides: 8. The CDR3 nucleotides are TGTGCCAGCAGTTTAGGACAGGAGAGGGATGCTTTCTTT. Amino acids: CASSLGQERDAFF.

This clone was picked up a small number of times. V gene TRBV7-2 combines with J gene TRBJ2-1, with 8 bases fitting TRBD2. The CDR3 runs 16 residues. Germline CDR1 and CDR2: SGHTA and FQGNSA. V shed 5 bases and J 4 bases; nucleotides not matched to a gene: 10. In nucleotides, the CDR3 is TGTGCCAGCAGCCGGGGGGGAGCTAGCGGGTACAATGAGCAGTTCTTC. Its translation: CASSRGGASGYNEQFF.

The chain links TRBV7-2 to TRBJ2-5, with a tentative D call TRBD2 (6 bases). V was clipped by 0 bases and J by 3 bases, with 14 bases between them. This CDR3 comprises 16 residues. Per germline, CDR1 SGHTA and CDR2 FQGNSA. The CDR3 DNA is TGTGCCAGCAGCTTAGCAGGGACTGGGAAAGAAGAGACCCAGTACTTC. It translates to CASSLAGTGKEETQYF.

This chain links TRBV5-4 with TRBJ2-3; TRBD2 is a possible D gene (5 bases). This CDR3 is 16 amino acids long. Trimming took 1 base from V and 6 from J, leaving 18 bases between them. Germline lookup yields CDR1 SGHNT and CDR2 YYREEE (reference sequence). The CDR3 DNA follows: TGTGCCAGCAGCTTGCCGGGCCAAAGGACTGGGGATACGCAGTATTTT. It specifies CASSLPGQRTGDTQYF.

Turning to this clone: Germline and junction disagree at one end, which may indicate a read error. The chain carries TRBV11-1 and TRBJ2-1; 8 positions match TRBD2. This CDR3 is built from 15 residues. Germline V lookup: CDR1 SGHAT, CDR2 FQDESV (reference sequence). The CDR3, as DNA: TGTGCGAGCACGGGCGGGAGGCTCTATGGGAATGAGCAGTTCTTC. Translating it yields CASTGGRLYGNEQFF.

This clone was seen a few times. The chain combines TRBV30 with TRBJ1-5; D is possibly TRBD1 (5 bases). Germline-derived CDR1 and CDR2 are GTSNPN and SVGIG (reference sequence). Trimming stripped 2 bases from V and 6 bases from J, with 11 bases between. This CDR3 spans 13 amino acids. The CDR3 nucleotides read TGTGCCTGGAGTACCTCGGGGGGTCAGCCCCAGCATTTT. Its protein product is CAWSTSGGQPQHF.

As for this clone: The identical CDR3 is also encoded by other nucleotide sequences in the sample. The chain combines TRBV18 with TRBJ1-5, with TRBD1 matching 8 bases. V trimming: 2 bases; J trimming: 5 bases; junction bases outside the gene matches: 2. CDR1 is KGHSH, CDR2 LQKENI, per germline. CDR3 size: 14 residues. DNA for the CDR3: TGTGCCAGCTCACCAGGACAGGGCGATCAGCCCCAGCATTTT. This codes for CASSPGQGDQPQHF.

The chain is built from TRBV28 and TRBJ1-2, with D unclear. Per germline, CDR1 MDHEN and CDR2 SYDVKM. The CDR3 is 15 amino acids. The V and J ends lost 1 base and 2 bases respectively, with 11 bases between them. Written as DNA, the CDR3 is TGTGCCAGCAGTTTATTCGCGGCCCTGAACTATGGCTACACCTTC. It translates to CASSLFAALNYGYTF.

This clone was picked up a small number of times. CDR3 bases: TGCGCCAGCAGCTTCGCTCTAGCGGGAGGGAATGAGCAGTTCTTC. It specifies CASSFALAGGNEQFF. The chain links TRBV5-1 to TRBJ2-1; 12 nucleotides match TRBD2. The CDR3 extends over 15 amino acids. Per germline, CDR1 SGHRS and CDR2 YFSETQ. V shed 2 bases, J shed 7 bases, and the junction held 4 bases outside the gene matches.